A selection of T cell receptor beta chains follows, all from one sample in a study of T cell responses to AZD1222 COVID-19 vaccine. Clones were read by immunoSEQ multiplex PCR, and TCRdb kept only the in-frame ones, dropping some. Here the sample spans more than 110,000 clones, approximately 85% being singletons. Sequences were derived from peripheral blood, sampled on day 0 of AZD1222 vaccination. The source is an adult in good health. CDR3s include the opening cysteine and the closing phenylalanine or tryptophan. Each record gives: J gene, D gene, clone size, V gene, CDR3 protein, CDR3 DNA. D genes are given only for firm matches. The size entry is marked missing in some rows and otherwise reads once, few, many or a size class.

>TRBJ1-5|-|-|TRBV19
CASSQPGRGELRGNQPQHF
TGTGCCAGTAGCCAACCGGGCAGGGGCGAGCTCCGGGGCAATCAGCCCCAGCATTTT
>TRBJ2-7|-|-|TRBV7-9
CASQTGTYEQYF
TGTGCCAGTCAGACAGGAACCTACGAGCAGTACTTC
>TRBJ1-3|-|-|TRBV6-1
CASSEWVGARGNTIYF
TGTGCCAGCAGTGAATGGGTGGGGGCGAGGGGAAACACCATATATTTT
>TRBJ2-1|TRBD1|-|TRBV5-4
CASSQGDQRFDEQFF
TGTGCCAGCAGCCAGGGGGACCAACGGTTCGATGAGCAGTTCTTC
>TRBJ1-6|-|-|TRBV6-5
CASSRQYYNSPLHF
TGTGCCAGTTCGCGGCAGTATTATAATTCACCCCTCCACTTT
>TRBJ2-1|-|-|TRBV19
CASRAGLLTDEQFF
TGTGCCAGTAGGGCGGGACTCCTGACTGATGAGCAGTTCTTC
>TRBJ1-5|-|-|TRBV3-1/TRBV3-2
CASSQGPDSNQPQHF
TGTGCCAGCAGCCAAGGGCCAGATAGCAATCAGCCCCAGCATTTT
>TRBJ1-5|-|-|TRBV4-1
CASSWTRGEPQHF
TGCGCCAGCAGCTGGACCCGAGGGGAGCCCCAGCATTTT
>TRBJ1-6|TRBD1|-|TRBV5-1
CASSQGPGTGNNSPLHF
TGCGCCAGCAGCCAAGGTCCCGGGACAGGCAATAATTCACCCCTCCACTTT
>TRBJ1-2|-|-|TRBV6-1
CASSEASSYYGYTF
TGTGCCAGCAGTGAAGCGTCCAGCTACTATGGCTACACCTTC
>TRBJ1-6|-|-|TRBV11-3
CASSLEGIKRDYNSPLHF
TGTGCCAGCAGCTTAGAAGGGATTAAACGTGATTATAATTCACCCCTCCACTTT
>TRBJ2-1|TRBD1|once|TRBV6-5
CASGPGTGRYNEQFF
TGTGCCAGCGGCCCCGGGACAGGTCGATACAATGAGCAGTTCTTC
>TRBJ2-4|-|-|TRBV30
CAWTPGRRMEKNIQYF
TGTGCCTGGACCCCGGGACGGCGTATGGAAAAAAACATTCAGTACTTC
>TRBJ2-7|-|-|TRBV9
CASSPLAASSYEQYF
TGTGCCAGCAGCCCGTTAGCGGCGAGCTCCTACGAGCAGTACTTC
>TRBJ1-6|TRBD1|-|TRBV7-2
CASSYGAGGGNSPLHF
TGTGCCAGCAGCTACGGGGCAGGGGGCGGTAATTCACCCCTCCACTTT
>TRBJ2-1|-|-|TRBV9
CASSVEGGSYNEQFF
TGTGCCAGCAGCGTAGAGGGCGGCTCCTACAATGAGCAGTTCTTC
>TRBJ2-1|-|-|TRBV11-2
CASSRDPVNEQFF
TGTGCCAGCAGCCGAGACCCGGTAAATGAGCAGTTCTTC
>TRBJ2-5|-|-|TRBV6-5
CATGPLRTAQETQYF
TGTGCCACCGGACCCTTAAGGACAGCCCAAGAGACCCAGTACTTC
>TRBJ1-2|-|-|TRBV27
CATNPRGGPPDYGYTF
TGTGCCACCAATCCAAGGGGAGGCCCCCCGGACTATGGCTACACCTTC
>TRBJ2-7|-|-|TRBV19
CASLKETLGPGYEQYF
TGTGCCAGCCTTAAAGAGACCCTTGGGCCGGGCTACGAGCAGTACTTC
>TRBJ2-7|-|few|TRBV18
CASSPGREVYEQYF
TGTGCCAGCTCACCAGGCAGGGAAGTGTACGAGCAGTACTTC
>TRBJ1-1|-|-|TRBV25-1
CASSEPQGRGTEAFF
TGTGCCAGCAGTGAACCCCAGGGGAGGGGTACTGAAGCTTTCTTT
>TRBJ2-3|-|-|TRBV7-9
CASSLAGPTDTQYF
TGTGCCAGCAGCTTAGCGGGGCCCACAGATACGCAGTATTTT